Sequencing of this T cell receptor (beta chain) was carried out in a study of cytomegalovirus exposure and HLA in healthy donors. To note about this clone: Its antigen is still unknown. The junction does not match germline at one end; this may be a read error.

Researchers ran the PCR with 60 Vbeta and 13 Jbeta primers. Data came from immunoSEQ multiplex PCR; TCRdb stores just in-frame clones and leaves some out. Of around 230,000 clones in the sample, more than 75% are singletons; the top ten hold 0.2% to 0.3%. Findings and limits, study-wide: An analysis done earlier found most TCR beta V segments productive about 90% or about 30% of the time.

Per germline, CDR1 SEHNR and CDR2 FQNEAQ (reference sequence). The CDR3 spans 12 residues. Input material: PBMCs. This sequence was found in a girl aged 2 to 9 in good health and CMV-seronegative. The rearrangement joins TRBV7-9 to TRBJ1-4; 8 nucleotides agree with TRBD1. In DNA form, the CDR3 reads TGTTCCAGCACTCAGGGGGCAGGAAAACTGTTTTTT. Amino acid sequence: CSSTQGAGKLFF.